This TCR beta chain was sequenced in a study of breast tumors, draining lymph nodes, adjacent tissues. Overall study results and limits: Tumor TCR diversity was below lymph nodes but above nontumor tissue.

Via MiXCR, TCRdb re-called the multiplex PCR reads, giving one row per CDR3 protein. The sample includes 120,000 to 150,000 distinct CDR3 sequences, over 25% of them seen just once. Axillary draining lymph nodes of breast cancer patients supplied the node samples. This clonotype was seen at least ten times. Its cognate antigen is unknown. The sample comprised axillary lymph node tissue. This receptor was identified in a female donor with breast cancer. Some clones in this sample may be carry-over from other donors' samples.

CDR3 region: CASSGPGQSYEQYF. The CDR3 nucleotides are TGTGCCAGCAGCGGACCGGGACAGAGCTACGAGCAGTACTTC. This chain uses TRBV5-8 with TRBJ2-7; 7 bases are a match to TRBD1. V trimming: 4 bases; J trimming: 3 bases; junction bases outside the gene matches: 7. The CDR3 is 14 amino acids. CDR1 and CDR2 (germline): SGHTS, YDEGEE.